This T cell receptor beta chain emerged from a study of OX40 agonist ivuxolimab in advanced cancers. In the study overall: Three dose-escalation patients had partial responses: one with hepatocellular carcinoma and two with cutaneous melanoma. Overall study results and limits: The CD4+ and CD8+ T cells in the blood had expanded clonally by week 6 at 0.1 to 3.0 mg/kg.

The length of the CDR3 is 15 residues. Deletions cut 5 bases from V and 0 bases from J, with 14 bases between. CDR1 and CDR2 from the germline V gene are SGHNT and YENEEA. Exclusion of a patient followed from autoimmune disease history or systemic immunosuppression. On cycle 4 day 1 and cycle 7 day 1, as well as at baseline, blood was sampled. Sequencing used immunoSEQ multiplex PCR; TCRdb keeps in-frame clones, though not all of them. The sample consists of tens of thousands of clones, 89% of them appearing once. As to this clone: The antigen remains undetermined.

Sequenced here: CD4+ or CD8+ T cells sorted from blood, sampled in a trial of the OX40 agonist ivuxolimab. This TCR came from an adult with an advanced solid tumor such as melanoma, head and neck, liver or kidney cancer. The rearrangement joins TRBV11-3 to TRBJ2-7; weak D call: TRBD1 (5 bases). The CDR3 bases are TGTGCCAGCAGCCCCCCCGACAGTTACTCCTACGAGCAGTACTTC. Residues: CASSPPDSYSYEQYF.